This T cell receptor (beta chain) originates from a study of CD8+ T cells in alopecia areata. Study conclusions and caveats: Sharing of TCR sequences between patients (possibly for HLA-related reasons) was less clear than in mice. Scalp lesions, especially in alopecia totalis/universalis, had higher clonality than normal scalp.

Sequencing templates came from extracted RNA that was reverse transcribed into cDNA. Only in-frame clones appear in the TCRdb table, and some are missing; sequencing was by immunoSEQ multiplex PCR. The sample shows about 110,000 clones, 58% of them seen only once. The CDR3 contains 15 residues. Germline V gene sequence: CDR1 MDHEN, CDR2 SYDVKM. Trimming cost V 8 bases and J 2 bases, with 19 bases left between them. This clone appeared a few times. The antigen remains undetermined. The chain uses TRBV28 and TRBJ2-7; D could derive from TRBD1 or TRBD2 (6 bases each). Specimen: NKG2D-low CD8+ T cells sorted from blood. The TCR comes from a human donor with alopecia areata. DNA of the CDR3: TGTGCCAGCGGGGGGTGGACAGTACTGACCTACGAGCAGTACTTC. Amino acids: CASGGWTVLTYEQYF.